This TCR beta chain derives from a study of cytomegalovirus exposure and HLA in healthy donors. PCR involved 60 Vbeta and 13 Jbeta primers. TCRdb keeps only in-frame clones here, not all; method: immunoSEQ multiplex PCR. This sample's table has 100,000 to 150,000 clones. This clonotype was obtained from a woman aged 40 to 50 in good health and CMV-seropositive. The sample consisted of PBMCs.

The CDR3 DNA reads as TGTGCCAGCAGCCAACGACTAGCGGATAGCTCCTACGAGCAGTACTTC. Translation gives CASSQRLADSSYEQYF. V usage is TRBV4-2 and J usage is TRBJ2-7, with TRBD2 matching 9 bases. J gave up 0 bases and V 2 bases, and 5 bases lay outside the gene matches. The CDR3 sequence is 16 residues long. CDR1 and CDR2 from the germline V gene are LGHNA and YNFKEQ.